These 23 T cell receptor beta chains were all obtained from the same sample, sequenced in a study of T cell clones after liver transplantation. Data came from immunoSEQ multiplex PCR; TCRdb stores just in-frame clones and leaves some out. This table has thousands of clones, 70% appearing once. Source: CD8+ T cells from blood, taken before liver transplant. These receptors all come from a human donor who received a liver transplant.

The chain employs TRBV7-6 and TRBJ2-1; possibly TRBD1 or TRBD2 for D (5 bases each). V shed 5 bases and J shed 0 bases, with 11 bases lying between them. CDR1 and CDR2 from the germline V gene are SGHVS and FNYEAQ. This CDR3 has 15 amino acids. The CDR3 protein is CASSPAGSSYNEQFF. In nucleotides, the CDR3 is TGTGCCAGCAGCCCGGCAGGGAGCTCCTACAATGAGCAGTTCTTC.

The genes are TRBV6-5 and TRBJ2-1; 8 nucleotides agree with TRBD1. CDR3 length equals 15 residues. Germline CDR1 reads MNHEY; CDR2 reads SVGAGI. Losses at the gene ends were 0 bases for V and 4 bases for J; bases not matched to a gene: 2. CDR3 nucleotide sequence: TGTGCCAGCAGTTACTCCGGGACAGGATACAATGAGCAGTTCTTC. Encoded protein: CASSYSGTGYNEQFF.

The sample holds a few counts of this clone. The chain links TRBV6-5 to TRBJ1-2; a possible D gene is TRBD1 (5 bases). Germline V CDR1 and CDR2: MNHEY, SVGAGI. The CDR3 has 12 amino acids. The germline V and J ends were trimmed by 2 bases and 8 bases, with 9 bases remaining between them. This CDR3 is CASSYGGEGYTF. The CDR3 DNA follows: TGTGCCAGCAGTTACGGAGGGGAGGGCTACACCTTC.

This sequence joins TRBV6-6 and TRBJ2-1; a weak D match, TRBD2 (5 bases). This CDR3 has 12 amino acids. The ends were cut back, 6 bases at V and 8 bases at J, with 11 bases in the middle. Per germline, CDR1 MNHNY and CDR2 SVGAGI (reference sequence). Here the CDR3 reads CASRRGADEQFF. In DNA form, the CDR3 reads TGTGCCAGCAGACGGGGAGCCGATGAGCAGTTCTTC.

This clone was picked up a small number of times. The rearrangement joins TRBV30 to TRBJ2-1; maybe TRBD1 (6 bases). This CDR3 comprises 12 residues. Trimming cost V 5 bases and J 7 bases, with 12 bases left between them. The germline CDR1 and CDR2 sequences are GTSNPN and SVGIG (reference sequence). The CDR3 DNA follows: TGTGCCTGGGACCCAACAGGGAATGAGCAGTTCTTC. Translation: CAWDPTGNEQFF.

The CDR3 sequence: CAAGEMNTEAFF. The CDR3, as DNA: TGTGCCGCCGGGGAGATGAACACTGAAGCTTTCTTT. The V gene is TRBV19, the J gene TRBJ1-1, with D hard to call. The V gene's germline CDR1 is LNHDA and CDR2 SQIVND (reference sequence). The CDR3 is made up of 12 amino acids. Between the trimmed V and J ends, which lost 11 bases and 0 bases, there was a span of 10 bases.

The chain is built from TRBV29-1 and TRBJ2-7; tentatively, D is TRBD2 (6 bases). In germline, CDR1 is SQVTM, CDR2 ANQGSEA. V shed 7 bases and J shed 7 bases, with 17 bases lying between them. The CDR3 is 12 residues long. CDR3 coding DNA: TGCAGCGGGGGACCGGGACGGGGGGAGCAGTACTTC. Protein: CSGGPGRGEQYF.

The chain recombines TRBV7-9 with TRBJ1-1; 9 bases align to TRBD1. The germline CDR1 and CDR2 sequences are SEHNR and FQNEAQ (reference sequence). This CDR3 is 14 amino acids long. Trimming cost V 10 bases and J 11 bases; bases outside gene matches: 17. The CDR3 DNA reads as TGTGCCATCGGAAGGCGGGACAGGGAATATTCGGCTTTCTTT. Protein: CAIGRRDREYSAFF. The whole variable domain, filled in from reference TRBV7-9 and TRBJ1-1, reads DTGVSQNPRHKITKRGQNVTFRCDPISEHNRLYWYRQTLGQGPEFLTYFQNEAQLEKSRLLSDRFSAERPKGSFSTLEIQRTEQGDSAMYLCAIGRRDREYSAFFGQGTRLTVV.

The V gene is TRBV11-1, the J gene TRBJ2-7, with TRBD1 matching 11 bases. This CDR3 has 14 residues. J was trimmed by 4 bases and V by 5 bases; bases with no gene match: 4. The germline V gene has CDR1 SGHAT and CDR2 FQDESV (reference sequence). CDR3 coding DNA: TGTGCCAGCAGCCGGACAGGGGGCAGGTACGAGCAGTACTTC. As protein: CASSRTGGRYEQYF.

The J gene is TRBJ2-7, the V gene TRBV4-1; 8 bases map to TRBD2. CDR3 length equals 16 residues. CDR1 is MGHRA, CDR2 YSYEKL, per germline. V shed 4 bases, J shed 2 bases, and the junction held 10 bases outside the gene matches. This CDR3 is CASSPGGAGGPYEQYF. In DNA, the CDR3 is TGCGCCAGCAGCCCGGGTGGCGCGGGGGGTCCCTACGAGCAGTACTTC.

This chain uses TRBV7-2 with TRBJ2-7; 8 bases agree with TRBD2. The CDR3 length is 15 residues. CDR1 and CDR2 (germline): SGHTA, FQGNSA. With V trimmed by 2 bases and J by 4 bases, 7 bases remained unmatched. The DNA of the CDR3 is TGTGCCAGCAGCTTATACGGGGGGGCTTTATACGAGCAGTACTTC. Its translation: CASSLYGGALYEQYF.

The chain recombines TRBV19 with TRBJ2-2, with 8 bases matching TRBD1. Germline values: CDR1 LNHDA, CDR2 SQIVND (reference sequence). With V trimmed by 6 bases and J by 6 bases, 0 bases remained unmatched. The CDR3 contains 12 residues. CDR3 sequence (DNA): TGTGCCAGTAGGACAGGGGCCGGGGAGCTGTTTTTT. As protein: CASRTGAGELFF.

The chain is built from TRBV19 and TRBJ1-1, with D perhaps TRBD1 (5 bases). This CDR3 has 18 residues. The ends were cut back, 3 bases at V and 4 bases at J, with 24 bases in the middle. Germline V gives CDR1 LNHDA, CDR2 SQIVND (reference sequence). CDR3 region: CASSIRGQLSGEGTEAFF. The CDR3 DNA reads TGTGCCAGTAGTATTCGGGGCCAGTTGAGCGGTGAAGGCACTGAAGCTTTCTTT.

This clone came up a few times. The V call is TRBV6-5, the J call TRBJ2-3; D is possibly TRBD1 (5 bases). The V gene's germline CDR1 is MNHEY and CDR2 SVGAGI. This CDR3 comprises 14 residues. V shed 2 bases and J shed 2 bases, with 8 bases lying between them. The CDR3, as DNA: TGTGCCAGCAGTTACCAGGGTATCACAGATACGCAGTATTTT. This sequence encodes CASSYQGITDTQYF.

The V call is TRBV7-8, the J call TRBJ2-5, with a weak D call TRBD1 (5 bases). The CDR3 is made up of 16 amino acids. The germline V gene encodes CDR1 SGHVS and CDR2 FQNEAQ. Trimming removed 2 bases at V and 2 bases at J, with 15 bases between. In nucleotides, the CDR3 is TGTGCCAGCAGCTTATACTCCGTGGGGCGGCAAGAGACCCAGTACTTC. Encoded protein: CASSLYSVGRQETQYF.

V gene TRBV7-8 combines with J gene TRBJ1-4, with D perhaps TRBD1 (6 bases). Germline V gives CDR1 SGHVS, CDR2 FQNEAQ. The CDR3 runs to 16 residues. V was cut by 1 base and J by 7 bases, with 16 bases left in between. The CDR3 bases are TGTGCCAGCAGCTTAGGATCCTGGGGGGCTCGTGAAAAACTGTTTTTT. It specifies CASSLGSWGAREKLFF. The complete variable domain, with remaining parts taken from reference TRBV7-8 and TRBJ1-4, reads GAGVSQSPRYKVAKRGQDVALRCDPISGHVSLFWYQQALGQGPEFLTYFQNEAQLDKSGLPSDRFFAERPEGSVSTLKIQRTQQEDSAVYLCASSLGSWGAREKLFFGSGTQLSVL.

About this clone: The junction departs from germline at one end; a sequencing error may be responsible. This specimen includes other DNA sequences encoding the same CDR3. The chain has TRBV13 and TRBJ2-3; 8 bases agree with TRBD1. In germline, CDR1 is PRHDT, CDR2 FYEKMQ (reference sequence). CDR3 size: 16 residues. Here the CDR3 reads CASSPSQGTGGDTQYF. The CDR3, as DNA: TGTGCCAGCAGCCCATCCCAGGGGACAGGCGGGGATACACAGTATTTT. The full variable domain, in which reference TRBV13 and TRBJ2-3 provide the parts outside the CDR3, is AAGVIQSPRHLIKEKRETATLKCYPIPRHDTVYWYQQGPGQDPQFLISFYEKMQSDKGSIPDRFSAQQFSDYHSELNMSSLELGDSALYFCASSPSQGTGGDTQYFGPGTRLTVL.

The table lists this clone with a few counts. V gene TRBV7-9 combines with J gene TRBJ1-1, with D unresolved. Trimming removed 1 base from V and 7 bases from J, with 7 bases in between. Germline lookup yields CDR1 SEHNR and CDR2 FQNEAQ (reference sequence). The CDR3 extends over 12 amino acids. CDR3 DNA: TGTGCCAGCAGCTTAGACAAGAATGAAGCTTTCTTT. Its translation is CASSLDKNEAFF.

V is TRBV15 and J is TRBJ1-3; no firm D call. Germline V gene sequence: CDR1 LNHNV, CDR2 YYDKDF (reference sequence). With 5 bases removed from V and 0 bases from J, the gap between germline ends came to 11 bases. There are 15 residues in the CDR3. For the CDR3, the DNA is TGTGCCACCAGCCGTGGACGGATCTCTGGAAACACCATATATTTT. Residues: CATSRGRISGNTIYF.

This chain joins TRBV27 and TRBJ2-7; D may be TRBD2 (7 bases). Germline-derived CDR1 and CDR2 are MNHEY and SMNVEV (reference sequence). V gave up 8 bases and J gave up 0 bases, with 11 bases separating them. The CDR3 loop spans 13 amino acids. The CDR3 region is CASGAGASYEQYF. The CDR3 nucleotides are TGTGCCAGCGGGGCGGGGGCCTCCTACGAGCAGTACTTC.

The chain's CDR3 is CASSEPTSGSTDTQYF. CDR3 nucleotide sequence: TGTGCCAGCAGTGAACCGACTAGCGGGAGCACAGATACGCAGTATTTT. The genes are TRBV2 and TRBJ2-3; TRBD2 aligns across 10 bases. Trimming cost V 2 bases and J 0 bases; bases outside gene matches: 2. Germline CDR1 and CDR2: SNHLY and FYNNEI. The CDR3 has 16 residues.

The chain recombines TRBV28 with TRBJ1-3; weak D call: TRBD1 (5 bases). V lost 2 bases and J 0 bases, leaving 8 bases between the germline ends. Germline V gene sequence: CDR1 MDHEN, CDR2 SYDVKM. This CDR3 is 15 amino acids long. CDR3 nucleotides: TGTGCCAGCAGTTTAGGGGGGAACTCTGGAAACACCATATATTTT. This gives the protein CASSLGGNSGNTIYF.

The V gene is TRBV2, the J gene TRBJ1-2; no clear D gene. CDR3 length: 15 residues. The V gene's germline CDR1 is SNHLY and CDR2 FYNNEI. The V end was cut by 5 bases, the J end by 0 bases, with 13 bases between. CDR3: CASSYGSPANYGYTF. As DNA, the CDR3 is TGTGCCAGCAGTTACGGGAGTCCGGCTAACTATGGCTACACCTTC.